The next 26 T cell receptor beta chains were all read from a single sample in a study of T cells in Graves' hyperthyroidism and ophthalmopathy. RNA transcripts provided the source from which TCR beta CDR3 regions were amplified. The study used the HTBI primer set for a first-round RT-PCR of the TCR CDR3. TCRdb passed the multiplex PCR reads through MiXCR, listing each CDR3 protein once. The table lists 490,000 or so distinct CDR3 sequences, 40% to 50% of them singletons. The source material was peripheral blood or thyroid tissue (not recorded which). The receptors derive from an adult woman with Graves' disease, either hyperthyroidism or ophthalmopathy (not recorded which).

This clonotype was observed many times. The chain recombines TRBV19 with TRBJ1-1; D not certain. In germline, CDR1 is LNHDA, CDR2 SQIVND (reference sequence). The CDR3 consists of 14 residues. The V end was cut by 3 bases, the J end by 10 bases, with 18 bases between. This chain's CDR3 is CASSMTRTASRAFF. The CDR3 bases are TGTGCCAGTAGTATGACGCGAACGGCTTCTAGAGCTTTCTTT.

This clonotype has ten or more counts. The chain links TRBV6-1 to TRBJ1-6; D not certain. Germline CDR1 MNHNS, CDR2 SASEGT. CDR3 length equals 15 residues. Trimming stripped 8 bases from V and 3 bases from J, with 14 bases between. This CDR3 is CASLLGVDYNSPLHF. Written as DNA, the CDR3 is TGTGCCAGCCTCCTGGGTGTGGACTATAATTCACCCCTCCACTTT.

A remark on this clonotype: Just one base apart from a much larger clone, this may be a read error. This chain connects TRBV12-3 or TRBV12-4 to TRBJ2-5; D gene ambiguous. This CDR3 has 11 residues. In DNA form, the CDR3 reads TGTGCCAGCAGCCATTCAGAGGCCCAGTACTTC. It is translated as CASSHSEAQYF.

V usage is TRBV29-1 and J usage is TRBJ2-7; 10 bases match TRBD2. Germline CDR1 reads SQVTM; CDR2 reads ANQGSEA. The V and J ends lost 0 bases and 4 bases, in that order; junction bases with no gene match: 6. The CDR3 is 15 residues long. For the CDR3, the DNA is TGCAGCGTTGAAGAGGGAGCGGGAGGGCGATACGAGCAGTACTTC. Translation gives CSVEEGAGGRYEQYF.

Points on this clonotype: One end of the junction fails to match germline, which may point to a read error. CDR3 loop: CSVTGALGTEAFF. In DNA, the CDR3 is TGCAGCGTGACAGGGGCCTTGGGCACTGAAGCCTTCTTT. The genes are TRBV29-1 and TRBJ1-1, with TRBD1 matching 8 bases. Germline V gene sequence: CDR1 SQVTM, CDR2 ANQGSEA. CDR3 length: 13 amino acids. The variable domain in full, with the rest retrieved from reference TRBV29-1 and TRBJ1-1, is SAVISQKPSRDICQRGTSLTIQCQVDSQVTMMFWYRQQPGQSLTLIATANQGSEATYESGFVIDKFPISRPNLTFSTLTVSNMSPEDSSIYLCSVTGALGTEAFFGQGTRLTVV.

This clonotype was observed many times. The J gene is TRBJ1-5, the V gene TRBV7-3, with D possibly TRBD1 on 5 matching bases. This CDR3 has 16 amino acids. The germline CDR1 and CDR2 sequences are SGHTA and FQGTGA. Between the trimmed V and J ends, which lost 2 bases and 3 bases, there was a span of 14 bases. The CDR3 region is CASSLGAQGNNQPQHF. The DNA for the CDR3 is TGTGCCAGCAGCTTAGGTGCCCAGGGAAACAATCAGCCCCAGCATTTT.

The table lists this clonotype with many counts. The chain carries TRBV12-3 or TRBV12-4 and TRBJ1-1, with unresolved D. Trimming removed 2 bases from V and 4 bases from J, with 2 bases in between. The CDR3 is made up of 11 amino acids. The CDR3 region has the DNA TGTGCCAGCAGTTTAACCACTGAAGCTTTCTTT. The encoded protein is CASSLTTEAFF.

To note about this clonotype: Just one base apart from a much larger clone, this may be a read error. The chain carries TRBV7-2 and TRBJ2-5; 8 nucleotides line up with TRBD2. Per the germline V gene, CDR1 is SGHTA and CDR2 is FQGNSA. The CDR3 sequence is 14 residues long. The junction had 8 bases not matched to a gene; V was cut back by 6 bases and J by 5 bases. In DNA, the CDR3 is TGTACCAGCAGTTCAACTAGCGGCTGGGAGACCCAGTACTTC. Translating gives CTSSSTSGWETQYF.

CDR3 bases: TGTGCCAGCAGCGTAGCAAGCGAGCAGTACTTC. The encoded protein is CASSVASEQYF. The chain employs TRBV9 and TRBJ2-7; no reliable D call. V lost 0 bases and J lost 6, with 4 bases in between. Germline V CDR1 and CDR2: SGDLS, YYNGEE. CDR3 length: 11 residues.

This clonotype has at least ten counts. This CDR3 is CSARSTSGAYEQYF. CDR3 in DNA: TGCAGTGCTAGAAGCACTAGCGGGGCCTACGAGCAGTACTTC. The chain is built from TRBV20-1 and TRBJ2-7; 10 bases match TRBD2. J was trimmed by 2 bases and V by 2 bases; bases with no gene match: 3. Germline V gives CDR1 DFQATT, CDR2 SNEGSKA (reference sequence). The CDR3 extends over 14 amino acids.

The V gene is TRBV7-9, the J gene TRBJ1-1; perhaps TRBD1 as D (6 bases). Trimming took 7 bases from V and 4 from J, leaving 13 bases between them. This CDR3 is 13 amino acids long. The V gene's germline CDR1 is SEHNR and CDR2 FQNEAQ (reference sequence). Here the CDR3 reads CASKIQGGTEAFF. The CDR3 DNA follows: TGTGCCAGCAAAATACAGGGCGGCACTGAAGCTTTCTTT.

The chain combines TRBV29-1 with TRBJ2-7; D assignment may be TRBD1 or TRBD2 (5 bases each). The germline V gene has CDR1 SQVTM and CDR2 ANQGSEA. V gave up 8 bases and J gave up 3 bases, with 14 bases separating them. The CDR3 sequence is 12 residues long. The CDR3 here is CSLKEGFYEQYF. Written as DNA, the CDR3 is TGCAGCTTAAAAGAGGGGTTCTACGAGCAGTACTTC.

This clonotype has only a few counts. V usage is TRBV4-2 and J usage is TRBJ1-2, with D perhaps matching TRBD1 (5 bases). CDR1 and CDR2 from the germline V gene are LGHNA and YNFKEQ. This CDR3 contains 15 residues. V lost 0 bases to trimming and J lost 5 bases, with 13 bases between them. The CDR3 coding sequence is TGTGCCAGCAGCCAAGATCTGGGACTGATGTATGGCTACACCTTC. The encoded protein is CASSQDLGLMYGYTF.

Comments on this clonotype: Because it lacks the conserved phenylalanine or tryptophan at the end, this CDR3 is likely a read error. It is unclear where the CDR3 begins or ends on the DNA, so no DNA is shown, and the CDR3 is as TCRdb lists it. J is TRBJ1-1 and V is TRBV7-2; the DNA was not used to check the table's D call, TRBD1. Including both end residues, the CDR3 is 10 amino acids long. Germline values: CDR1 SGHTA, CDR2 FQGNSA. The CDR3 sequence: CASSLMGQGL.

J is TRBJ2-3 and V is TRBV5-4; weak D call: TRBD1 (5 bases). The CDR3 extends over 14 amino acids. V lost 3 bases and J lost 2, with 10 bases in between. CDR1 and CDR2 from the germline V gene are SGHNT and YYREEE (reference sequence). CDR3: CASSSGQTTDTQYF. Here the CDR3 DNA reads TGTGCCAGCAGCTCAGGGCAGACCACAGATACGCAGTATTTT.

This clonotype has ten or more counts. This sequence joins TRBV7-9 and TRBJ1-1; D not certain. CDR1 is SEHNR and CDR2 is FQNEAQ in the germline V gene (reference sequence). The CDR3 has 11 residues. V gave up 5 bases and J gave up 4 bases, with 5 bases separating them. This CDR3 reads CASSLRTEAFF. The CDR3 DNA sequence: TGTGCCAGCAGCCTTCGCACTGAAGCTTTCTTT.

The chain employs TRBV10-2 and TRBJ2-6, with 12 positions matching TRBD1. CDR1 WSHSY and CDR2 SAAADI come from the germline V gene. The junction had 6 bases not matched to a gene; V was cut back by 8 bases and J by 4 bases. This CDR3 comprises 16 residues. The CDR3 loop is CASGGTGGEGANVLTF. The CDR3 DNA follows: TGCGCCAGCGGGGGGACAGGGGGCGAAGGGGCCAACGTCCTGACTTTC.

The chain couples TRBV7-9 to TRBJ2-7; TRBD2 matches at 8 bases. J was trimmed by 5 bases and V by 5 bases; bases with no gene match: 8. The CDR3 sequence is 14 residues long. Germline CDR1 SEHNR, CDR2 FQNEAQ (reference sequence). Written as DNA, the CDR3 is TGTGCCAGCAGCCCTGGACTAGCTTGGGACGAGCAGTACTTC. Translated: CASSPGLAWDEQYF.

The rearrangement uses TRBV4-2 and TRBJ1-1, with D maybe TRBD1 (5 bases). The V end lost 0 bases, the J end lost 8 bases, and 16 bases lay between the germline ends. Germline assignment: CDR1 LGHNA and CDR2 YNFKEQ. The CDR3 spans 15 residues. This CDR3 is CASSQDPLAGREAFF. The DNA of the CDR3 is TGTGCCAGCAGCCAAGATCCCTTGGCAGGGCGGGAAGCTTTCTTT.

This clonotype has only a few counts. The chain uses TRBV7-9 and TRBJ1-1; D is unclear. CDR3 length: 14 residues. Trimming took 4 bases from V and 0 from J, leaving 9 bases between them. Germline CDR1 is SEHNR and CDR2 is FQNEAQ (reference sequence). CDR3 in DNA: TGTGCCAGCAGCTCTGAGGGCATGAACACTGAAGCTTTCTTT. It yields the protein CASSSEGMNTEAFF. The entire variable domain, with the rest obtained from reference TRBV7-9 and TRBJ1-1, is as follows: DTGVSQNPRHKITKRGQNVTFRCDPISEHNRLYWYRQTLGQGPEFLTYFQNEAQLEKSRLLSDRFSAERPKGSFSTLEIQRTEQGDSAMYLCASSSEGMNTEAFFGQGTRLTVV.

The chain combines TRBV7-9 with TRBJ1-1; D unclear. The CDR3 length is 13 residues. The ends were cut back, 3 bases at V and 3 bases at J, with 8 bases in the middle. CDR1 and CDR2 (germline): SEHNR, FQNEAQ (reference sequence). As DNA, the CDR3 is TGTGCCAGCAGCTTCGTAGAGGACACTGAAGCTTTCTTT. As protein: CASSFVEDTEAFF. Together with reference TRBV7-9 and TRBJ1-1, the CDR3 gives the full variable domain: DTGVSQNPRHKITKRGQNVTFRCDPISEHNRLYWYRQTLGQGPEFLTYFQNEAQLEKSRLLSDRFSAERPKGSFSTLEIQRTEQGDSAMYLCASSFVEDTEAFFGQGTRLTVV.

This chain joins TRBV7-9 and TRBJ2-2; 7 positions match TRBD2. The CDR3 consists of 14 residues. Per germline, CDR1 SEHNR and CDR2 FQNEAQ (reference sequence). With V trimmed by 7 bases and J by 5 bases, 7 bases remained unmatched. The CDR3 is CASTDPGGTGELFF. The CDR3 DNA reads TGTGCCAGCACTGACCCGGGAGGTACCGGGGAGCTGTTTTTT.

V usage is TRBV5-1 and J usage is TRBJ2-5; no firm D call. Germline V CDR1 and CDR2: SGHRS, YFSETQ. This CDR3 is built from 14 residues. The ends were cut back, 4 bases at V and 2 bases at J, with 12 bases in the middle. CDR3 DNA sequence: TGCGCCAGCAGCGGTACGGCAGTTCAAGAGACCCAGTACTTC. This encodes CASSGTAVQETQYF.

This clonotype was detected ten times or more. CDR3 amino acids: CASSLIPDGFYGYTF. In DNA form, the CDR3 reads TGCGCCAGCAGCTTGATACCTGACGGATTCTATGGCTACACCTTC. The chain is built from TRBV5-1 and TRBJ1-2; D gene ambiguous. V dropped 1 base and J dropped 4 bases, with 14 bases sitting between them. Germline values: CDR1 SGHRS, CDR2 YFSETQ. This CDR3 has 15 amino acids.

This clonotype has at least ten counts. The chain employs TRBV5-4 and TRBJ2-7; TRBD2 matches at 9 bases. The CDR3 has 16 amino acids. Germline values: CDR1 SGHNT, CDR2 YYREEE (reference sequence). The V gene end was trimmed by 6 bases and the J gene end by 3 bases; junction bases not matched to a gene: 13. CDR3 loop: CASTPSLGSGSYEQYF. In DNA, the CDR3 is TGTGCCAGCACCCCCTCCTTAGGTAGCGGGAGCTACGAGCAGTACTTC.

The rearrangement joins TRBV7-9 to TRBJ2-6, with D perhaps matching TRBD1 (6 bases). V was pared by 5 bases and J by 1 base, with 12 bases between. This CDR3 comprises 16 residues. CDR1 and CDR2 from the germline V gene are SEHNR and FQNEAQ (reference sequence). As DNA, the CDR3 is TGTGCCAGCAGCACCGACAGGACTTCTGGGGCCAACGTCCTGACTTTC. Amino acids: CASSTDRTSGANVLTF.